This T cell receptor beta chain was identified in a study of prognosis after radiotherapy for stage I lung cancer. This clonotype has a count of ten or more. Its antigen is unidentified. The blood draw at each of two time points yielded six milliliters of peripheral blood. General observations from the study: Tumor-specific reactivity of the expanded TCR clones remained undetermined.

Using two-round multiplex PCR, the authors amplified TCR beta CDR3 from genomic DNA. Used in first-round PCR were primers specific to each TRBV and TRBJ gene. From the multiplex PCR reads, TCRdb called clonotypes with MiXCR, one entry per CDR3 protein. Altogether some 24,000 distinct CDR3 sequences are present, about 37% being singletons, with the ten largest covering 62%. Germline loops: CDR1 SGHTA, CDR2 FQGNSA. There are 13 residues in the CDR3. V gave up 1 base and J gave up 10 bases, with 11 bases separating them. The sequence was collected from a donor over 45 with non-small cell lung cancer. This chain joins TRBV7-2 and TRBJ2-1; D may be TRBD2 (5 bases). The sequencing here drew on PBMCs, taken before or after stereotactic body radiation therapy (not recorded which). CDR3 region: CASSLEASNEQFF. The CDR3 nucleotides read TGTGCCAGCAGCTTAGAAGCTAGCAACGAGCAGTTCTTC.